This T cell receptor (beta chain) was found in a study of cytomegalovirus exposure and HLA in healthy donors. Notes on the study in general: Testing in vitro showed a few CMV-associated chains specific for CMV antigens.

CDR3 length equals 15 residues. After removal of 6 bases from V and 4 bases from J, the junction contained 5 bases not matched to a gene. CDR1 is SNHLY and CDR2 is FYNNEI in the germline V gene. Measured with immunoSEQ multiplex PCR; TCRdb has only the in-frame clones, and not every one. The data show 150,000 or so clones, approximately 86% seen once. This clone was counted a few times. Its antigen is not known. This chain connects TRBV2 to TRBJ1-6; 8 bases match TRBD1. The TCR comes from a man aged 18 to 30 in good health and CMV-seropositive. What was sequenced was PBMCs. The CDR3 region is CASSPDRGYNSPLHF. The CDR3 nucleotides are TGTGCCAGCAGCCCAGACAGGGGATATAATTCACCCCTCCACTTT.